This record concerns one T cell receptor (beta chain) sequence. What it binds is not known. The assay was immunoSEQ multiplex PCR, and TCRdb's table has in-frame clones only and misses some. The sample gives about 5,100 clones, about 90% of which show up once; roughly 2% is in the top ten. Germline CDR1 reads PRHDT; CDR2 reads FYEKMQ (reference sequence). V shed 5 bases, J shed 3 bases, and the junction held 5 bases outside the gene matches. There are 15 residues in the CDR3. Only cases whose brain tissue showed the highest T cell transcript signatures were sequenced. The data derive from a study of brain T cells in children with intractable seizures. General study findings and limits: Each case's top public CDR3 resembled known HCMV, EBV or influenza A CDR3s.

The sequence came from a boy under two years old with focal cortical dysplasia and intractable seizures. V and J are TRBV13 and TRBJ2-3; 10 nucleotides line up with TRBD2. The input for sequencing was resected brain tissue, taken at surgery. CDR3 DNA sequence: TGTGCCAGCAGCCCCCGACTAGCGGGTACAGATACGCAGTATTTT. Protein product: CASSPRLAGTDTQYF. Complete variable domain (other parts from reference TRBV13 and TRBJ2-3): AAGVIQSPRHLIKEKRETATLKCYPIPRHDTVYWYQQGPGQDPQFLISFYEKMQSDKGSIPDRFSAQQFSDYHSELNMSSLELGDSALYFCASSPRLAGTDTQYFGPGTRLTVL.